This T cell receptor (beta chain) came from a study of blood T cell repertoires in COVID-19. Seattle's cohort entered during active infection and was followed longitudinally. The CDR3 is made up of 15 amino acids. V was shortened by 1 base and J by 1 base, with 11 bases between the two germline ends. Per germline, CDR1 SGHNT and CDR2 YENEEA. The method was immunoSEQ multiplex PCR; TCRdb's version includes in-frame clones alone and lacks a portion of them. The data hold roughly 130,000 clones, with around nine tenths observed a single time. The sequenced sample consisted of peripheral blood. This chain joins TRBV11-3 and TRBJ2-7, with D perhaps matching TRBD2 (5 bases). The source of this sequence is a man aged 60 to 75 with COVID-19, enrolled during active disease. The CDR3 spells CASSLVPGRSYEQYF. The CDR3 bases are TGTGCCAGCAGCTTAGTCCCGGGAAGGTCCTACGAGCAGTACTTC.